This T cell receptor delta chain was identified during a study of γδ T cells in repeated Plasmodium falciparum infection. As for the study in general: Samples were taken at baseline, before some infections, and 21 days after each.

This clone was found a few times. Its antigen is currently unknown. TCRdb's entry gives the protein of a much larger clone, which mismatches this DNA's translation at residue 8, likely from a read error; the protein reported here is translated from the DNA. TCRdb fed the multiplex PCR reads to CATT. The sample consists of approximately 53,000 delta-chain clones, around 1.7% of them appearing once. The CDR3 sequence is 25 residues long. Trimming at V came to 0 bases and at J to 2 bases, leaving 27 bases not matched to a gene. CDR1 and CDR2 (germline): TSWWSYY, QGS. Notes on the study in general: In Vdelta2-negative, largely Vdelta1+, gammadelta repertoires, repeated controlled infections appeared to drive clonal selection waves. Donors in Mali lived in a small rural village, largely one ethnic group. Over time and infection, Vgamma9/Vdelta2+ repertoires remained highly stable and polyclonal.

Bulk repertoires came from Vgamma9/Vdelta2+ or Vdelta2-negative gammadelta T cells flow-sorted from PBMC. This TCR was sampled from a pool of human donors (malaria-infected and uninfected, not separated). Specimen: gamma-delta T cells from blood. This chain links TRDV1 with TRDJ1; 13 bases are a match to TRDD3. The J gene, not given by TCRdb, was assigned here from a germline match of the nucleotide sequence. CDR3 region: CALGELGLWGYPLTTGGYETDKLIF. The CDR3 DNA sequence: TGTGCTCTTGGGGAACTGGGCCTCTGGGGGTACCCGCTTACTACTGGGGGATACGAGACCGATAAACTCATCTTT.